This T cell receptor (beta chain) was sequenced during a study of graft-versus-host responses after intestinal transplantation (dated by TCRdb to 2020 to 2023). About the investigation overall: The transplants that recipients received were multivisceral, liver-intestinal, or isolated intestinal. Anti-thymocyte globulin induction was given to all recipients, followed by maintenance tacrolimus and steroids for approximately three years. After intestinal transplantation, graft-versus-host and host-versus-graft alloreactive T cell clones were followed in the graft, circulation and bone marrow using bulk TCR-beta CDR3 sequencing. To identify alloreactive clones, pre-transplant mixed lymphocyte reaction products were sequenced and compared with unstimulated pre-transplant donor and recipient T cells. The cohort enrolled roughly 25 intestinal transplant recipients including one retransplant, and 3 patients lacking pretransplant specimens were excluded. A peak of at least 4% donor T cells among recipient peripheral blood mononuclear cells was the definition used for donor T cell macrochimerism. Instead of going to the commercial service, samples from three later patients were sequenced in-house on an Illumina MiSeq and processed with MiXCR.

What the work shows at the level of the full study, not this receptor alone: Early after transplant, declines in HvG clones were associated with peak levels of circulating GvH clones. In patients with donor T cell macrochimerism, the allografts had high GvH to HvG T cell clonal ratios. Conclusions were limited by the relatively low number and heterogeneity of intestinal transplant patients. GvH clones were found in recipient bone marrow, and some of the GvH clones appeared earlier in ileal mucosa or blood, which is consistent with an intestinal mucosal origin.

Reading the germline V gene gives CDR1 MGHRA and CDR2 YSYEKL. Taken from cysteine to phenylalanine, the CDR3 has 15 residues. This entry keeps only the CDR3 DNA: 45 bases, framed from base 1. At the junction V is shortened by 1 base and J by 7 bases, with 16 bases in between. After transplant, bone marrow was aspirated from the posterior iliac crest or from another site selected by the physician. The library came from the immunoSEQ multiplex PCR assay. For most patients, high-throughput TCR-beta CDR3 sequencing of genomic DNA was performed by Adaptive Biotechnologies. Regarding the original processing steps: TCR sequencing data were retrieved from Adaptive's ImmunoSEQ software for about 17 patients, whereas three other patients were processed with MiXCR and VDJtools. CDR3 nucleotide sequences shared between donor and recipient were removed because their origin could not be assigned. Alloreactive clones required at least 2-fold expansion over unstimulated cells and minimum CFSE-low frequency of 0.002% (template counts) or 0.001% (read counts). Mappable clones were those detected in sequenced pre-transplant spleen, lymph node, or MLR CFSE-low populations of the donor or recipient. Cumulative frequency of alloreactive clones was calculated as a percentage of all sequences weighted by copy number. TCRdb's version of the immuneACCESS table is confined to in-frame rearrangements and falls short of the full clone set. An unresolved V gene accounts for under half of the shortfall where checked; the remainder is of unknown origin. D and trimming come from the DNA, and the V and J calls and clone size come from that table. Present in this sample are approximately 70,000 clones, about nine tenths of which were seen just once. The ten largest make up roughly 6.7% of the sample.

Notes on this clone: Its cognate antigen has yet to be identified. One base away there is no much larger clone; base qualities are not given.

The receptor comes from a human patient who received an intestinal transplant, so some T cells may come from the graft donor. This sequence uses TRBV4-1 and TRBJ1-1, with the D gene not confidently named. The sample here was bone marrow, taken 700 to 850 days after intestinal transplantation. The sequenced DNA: TGCGCCAGCAGCCAAGTCGGGCAGGCGCTATATGAAGCTTTCTTT. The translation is CASSQVGQALYEAFF.